The TCR beta chain described here comes from a study of post-analysis software for immune sequencing data. Whole-study results and caveats: Roughly five TRBV segments appeared more often in patients than in controls, and TRBV5-6, TRBV5-1 and TRBV20-1 were among these. Strong co-clustering by F measure was evident for samples that had been prepared in the same batch. A significant reduction in normalized Chao1 diversity was observed in multiple sclerosis patients versus controls.

Comment on this clonotype: Its antigen is unidentified.

With V trimmed by 3 bases and J by 2 bases, 0 bases remained unmatched. Germline values: CDR1 DFQATT, CDR2 SNEGSKA (reference sequence). This CDR3 contains 14 residues. Included in the TCR beta cDNA libraries were unique molecular identifiers. The T cell input of about 1 to 10 million gave a few hundred thousand cDNA molecules. MiXCR, run by TCRdb on the PCR reads, gives a single entry per CDR3 protein. The table lists roughly 400,000 distinct CDR3 sequences, less than 40% of them singletons. The specimen sequenced was blood. The receptor was derived from a girl aged 2-10 years with multiple sclerosis. The rearrangement links TRBV20-1 to TRBJ2-1, with 11 bases lining up with TRBD1. The CDR3 DNA is TGCAGTGCTAGGGGACAGGGGGCCTACAATGAGCAGTTCTTC. Amino acids: CSARGQGAYNEQFF.